This section outlines one TCR beta chain sequence together with its context. The source of the sample is a study of blood T cell repertoires in COVID-19. Germline CDR1 and CDR2: LNHDA and SQIVND (reference sequence). The CDR3 extends over 17 amino acids. The V segment lost 3 bases and the J segment 0 bases; nucleotides outside the gene matches: 5. Recruitment covered over 20 US areas and drew participants whose ages spanned about 18 to 89 years. This table comes from immunoSEQ multiplex PCR, and its TCRdb copy is limited to in-frame clones, with some not included. There are a few hundred thousand clones in the sample; over 80% occur only once, and more than 8.5% lies in the top ten.

Sequences were obtained from PBMCs or T cells enriched from blood (not recorded which). This receptor was identified in a young woman who had recovered from COVID-19. This sequence joins TRBV19 and TRBJ1-6; TRBD1 aligns across 7 bases. CDR3 protein: CASSITAGGSYNSPLHF. In DNA form, the CDR3 reads TGTGCCAGTAGTATCACGGCAGGGGGCTCCTATAATTCACCCCTCCACTTT.